A selection of T cell receptor beta chains follows, all from one sample in a study of blood T cells in healthy people across ages. TCRdb reprocessed the 5' RACE reads with MiXCR, giving one entry per CDR3 protein. The table has around 970,000 distinct CDR3 sequences, roughly half seen once; the top ten hold over 20%. Sequencing input: blood. These TCRs come from a woman aged 55-70 years in good health. Both conserved end residues are trimmed from each CDR3. The D gene is left open where the match is weak.

D: NA
J: TRBJ2-7
V: TRBV7-3
CDR3: ASSLTGVPGPYEQY

D: NA
J: TRBJ2-1
V: TRBV7-9
CDR3: ASSPQGIGTREQF

D: NA
J: TRBJ1-1
V: TRBV6-1
CDR3: ASSEDRVSAEAF

D: NA
J: TRBJ2-5
V: TRBV5-1
CDR3: ASSLGTNQETQY

D: NA
J: TRBJ2-2
V: TRBV29-1
CDR3: SVEGGPSGNTGELF

D: NA
J: TRBJ2-7
V: TRBV7-2
CDR3: ASSLATSGRPTKY

D: NA
J: TRBJ2-1
V: TRBV4-3
CDR3: ASSQREGIYEQF

D: NA
J: TRBJ2-1
V: TRBV5-5
CDR3: ASSPWTFVDEQF

D: TRBD2
J: TRBJ2-2
V: TRBV10-3
CDR3: TIRSGTSGRFDTGELF

D: TRBD1
J: TRBJ2-5
V: TRBV6-2/TRBV6-3
CDR3: ASRPRGQGLLQETQY

D: NA
J: TRBJ2-7
V: TRBV7-2
CDR3: ANSSTGILRSGQY

D: TRBD2
J: TRBJ2-3
V: TRBV7-2
CDR3: ASSLVAGTSDTQY

D: TRBD2
J: NA
V: TRBV29-1
CDR3: SVEGLARYLLSSYNEQY

D: NA
J: TRBJ2-1
V: TRBV4-1
CDR3: ASSQVELSNEQF

D: NA
J: TRBJ2-1
V: TRBV5-1
CDR3: ASSLFLQDYNEQF